This T cell receptor (beta chain) was sequenced for a study of cytomegalovirus exposure and HLA in healthy donors. As for the study in general: Inside one of the first data releases sat 85 million or so unique TCRs taken from HLA-typed donors. Findings of the study overall: Three chains linked to CMV were shown in vitro to be specific for CMV antigens. There was a cluster of highly shared sequence variants that was likely a sequencing artifact.

Samples came from healthy bone marrow donors. Researchers ran the PCR with 60 Vbeta and 13 Jbeta primers. Generated by immunoSEQ multiplex PCR, the TCRdb table keeps only in-frame clones and is missing some. The table has 80,000 to 95,000 clones, over 55% seen once. Germline lookup yields CDR1 MNHEY and CDR2 SMNVEV (reference sequence). The V and J ends lost 5 bases and 11 bases, in that order; junction bases with no gene match: 12. CDR3 size: 15 residues. This clone came up a few times. What it binds is not known. Input material: PBMCs. V and J are TRBV27 and TRBJ2-5, with 12 bases identical to TRBD2. The TCR sequence derives from a woman under 40 in good health and CMV-seronegative. The CDR3 DNA is TGTGCCAGCAGTCCACTAGCGGGGGGACTGGGTGAGCAGTACTTC. Its translation: CASSPLAGGLGEQYF.